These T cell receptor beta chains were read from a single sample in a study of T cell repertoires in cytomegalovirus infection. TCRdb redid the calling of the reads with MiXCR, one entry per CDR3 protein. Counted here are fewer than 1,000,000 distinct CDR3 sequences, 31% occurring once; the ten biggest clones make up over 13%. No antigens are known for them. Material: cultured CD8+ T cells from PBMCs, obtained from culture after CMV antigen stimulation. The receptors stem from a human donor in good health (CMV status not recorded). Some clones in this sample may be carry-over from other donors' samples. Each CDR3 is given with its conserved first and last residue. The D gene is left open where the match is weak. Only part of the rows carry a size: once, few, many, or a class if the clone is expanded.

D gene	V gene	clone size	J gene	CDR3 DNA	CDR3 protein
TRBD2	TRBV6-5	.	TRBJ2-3	TGTGCCAGCAGTTCTAGCGGGGGCTACTCGGATACGCAGTATTTT	CASSSSGGYSDTQYF
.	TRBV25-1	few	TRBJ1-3	TGTGCCAGCAGTGAATCTTTAGGAAACACCATATATTTT	CASSESLGNTIYF
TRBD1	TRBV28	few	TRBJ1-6	TGTGCCAGCAGTCCTATAGACAGGGTCGACAATTCACCCCTCCACTTT	CASSPIDRVDNSPLHF
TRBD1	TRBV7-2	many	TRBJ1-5	TGTGCCAGCAGCTTATGGGCAGGGGGCGATGGTCAGCCCCAGCATTTT	CASSLWAGGDGQPQHF
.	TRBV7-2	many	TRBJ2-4	TGTGCCAGCAGCTCAGAAGAGAATTCCAAAAACATTCAGTACTTC	CASSSEENSKNIQYF
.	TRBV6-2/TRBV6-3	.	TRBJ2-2	TGTGCCAGCAGTTATTGGCAAGACACCGGGGAGCTGTTTTTT	CASSYWQDTGELFF
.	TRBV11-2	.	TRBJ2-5	TGTGCCAGCACCCCGAGGGGTGGAGAGACCCAGTACTTC	CASTPRGGETQYF
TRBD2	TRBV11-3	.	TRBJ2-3	TGTGCCAGCAGCTTGGGACTAGCAAAGAGCACAGATACGCAGTATTTT	CASSLGLAKSTDTQYF
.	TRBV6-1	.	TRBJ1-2	TGTGCCAGCAGTGAAACGGCAGGTCTCGAATTGTATGGCTACACCTTC	CASSETAGLELYGYTF
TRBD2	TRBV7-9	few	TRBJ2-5	TGTGCCAGCAGCCCCAGGGAGGGGGAGACCCAGTACTTC	CASSPREGETQYF
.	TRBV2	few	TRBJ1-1	TGTGCCAGCAGTGAAGGGGATGTTACCACTGAAGCTTTCTTT	CASSEGDVTTEAFF
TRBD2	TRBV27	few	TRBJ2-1	TGTGCCAGCAGTCTCAACAGCGGGGGGCTCTCCTACAATGAGCAGTTCTTC	CASSLNSGGLSYNEQFF
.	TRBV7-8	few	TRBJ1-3	TGTGCCAGCAGCCTCATACGAAACACCATATATTTT	CASSLIRNTIYF
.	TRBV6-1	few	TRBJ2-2	TGTGCCAGCTCAGGGGGAGGCGGGGAGCTGTTTTTT	CASSGGGGELFF